These T cell receptor beta chains were read from a single sample in a study of cytomegalovirus exposure and HLA in healthy donors. Only in-frame clones appear in the TCRdb table, and some are missing; sequencing was by immunoSEQ multiplex PCR. The sample lists roughly 120,000 clones; approximately 90% were seen once. Sequenced input: PBMCs. The receptors shown here come from a woman between 25 and 40 years old in good health and CMV-seropositive. Both conserved end residues are part of each CDR3. Fields, in order: V gene, CDR3 length, J gene, D gene, clone size, CDR3 DNA, CDR3 protein. D genes are given only for firm matches. Rows give clone size only sometimes, using once, few, many, or a class for an expanded clone.

v_gene: TRBV6-5
len: 15
j_gene: TRBJ1-4
d_gene: NA
abundance: NA
CDR3nt: TGTGCCAGCAGACCAACAGGGCCGACTAATGAAAAACTGTTTTTT
CDR3aa: CASRPTGPTNEKLFF

v_gene: TRBV27
len: 21
j_gene: TRBJ1-4
d_gene: TRBD1
abundance: NA
CDR3nt: TGTGCCAGCAGTTCTCAATACAGGACAGGGGGACACTTCGAGCATGGTGAAAAACTGTTTTTT
CDR3aa: CASSSQYRTGGHFEHGEKLFF

v_gene: TRBV18
len: 15
j_gene: TRBJ2-2
d_gene: NA
abundance: NA
CDR3nt: TGTGCCAGCTCACTCCGGGACAATCCTTCCGGGGAGCTGTTTTTT
CDR3aa: CASSLRDNPSGELFF

v_gene: TRBV18
len: 16
j_gene: TRBJ2-3
d_gene: NA
abundance: once
CDR3nt: TGTGCCAGCTCACCACTGGGCGGGGAGAGCACAGATACGCAGTATTTT
CDR3aa: CASSPLGGESTDTQYF

v_gene: TRBV7-8
len: 13
j_gene: TRBJ2-1
d_gene: NA
abundance: NA
CDR3nt: TGTGCCAGCAGCCAAGACAGGTTCAATGAGCAGTTCTTC
CDR3aa: CASSQDRFNEQFF

v_gene: TRBV28
len: 16
j_gene: TRBJ2-7
d_gene: NA
abundance: NA
CDR3nt: TGTGCCAGCAGTGCCCTACGGGTTGCAGGGCTCTACGAGCAGTACTTC
CDR3aa: CASSALRVAGLYEQYF

v_gene: TRBV2
len: 16
j_gene: TRBJ1-5
d_gene: TRBD1
abundance: few
CDR3nt: TGTGCCAGCAGAGCGACAGGGGCCCATAGCAATCAGCCCCAGCATTTT
CDR3aa: CASRATGAHSNQPQHF

v_gene: TRBV4-2
len: 17
j_gene: TRBJ2-3
d_gene: TRBD2
abundance: NA
CDR3nt: TGTGCCAGCAGCCAAGATAGGGACGGGGGGGTGGCAGATACGCAGTATTTT
CDR3aa: CASSQDRDGGVADTQYF

v_gene: TRBV4-2
len: 13
j_gene: TRBJ1-4
d_gene: NA
abundance: NA
CDR3nt: TGTGCCAGCAGCCAAGGGGAGGGTGAAAAACTGTTTTTT
CDR3aa: CASSQGEGEKLFF

v_gene: TRBV5-1
len: 18
j_gene: TRBJ1-1
d_gene: TRBD1
abundance: NA
CDR3nt: TGCGCCAGCAGCTTTCTCTCGACAGGGCGGGTAGGGCACACTGAAGCTTTCTTT
CDR3aa: CASSFLSTGRVGHTEAFF

v_gene: TRBV10-3
len: 14
j_gene: TRBJ2-3
d_gene: NA
abundance: NA
CDR3nt: TGTGCCATCAGTGGAGGGGGTAGAGCAGATACGCAGTATTTT
CDR3aa: CAISGGGRADTQYF

v_gene: TRBV2
len: 11
j_gene: TRBJ2-3
d_gene: NA
abundance: NA
CDR3nt: TGTGCCAGCTCGTCGGCAGATACGCAGTATTTT
CDR3aa: CASSSADTQYF

v_gene: TRBV28
len: 15
j_gene: TRBJ2-3
d_gene: NA
abundance: NA
CDR3nt: TGTGCCAGCTCTAGCGAGAGGAGTAGCACAGATACGCAGTATTTT
CDR3aa: CASSSERSSTDTQYF

v_gene: TRBV4-2
len: 13
j_gene: TRBJ1-1
d_gene: NA
abundance: NA
CDR3nt: TGTGCCAGCAGCCAAGGGCAGAACACTGAAGCTTTCTTT
CDR3aa: CASSQGQNTEAFF

v_gene: TRBV5-1
len: 18
j_gene: TRBJ2-2
d_gene: TRBD1
abundance: once
CDR3nt: TGCGCCAGCAGCTTGAGAGCCCCGGGACAGGGGGCAACCGGGGAGCTGTTTTTT
CDR3aa: CASSLRAPGQGATGELFF

v_gene: TRBV28
len: 15
j_gene: TRBJ2-1
d_gene: NA
abundance: few
CDR3nt: TGTGCCAGCAGTCGGACAGCCAGCTCCTACAATGAGCAGTTCTTC
CDR3aa: CASSRTASSYNEQFF

v_gene: TRBV2
len: 13
j_gene: TRBJ2-1
d_gene: NA
abundance: NA
CDR3nt: TGTGCCAGCCGGAGTCAGGGAGGCAATGAGCAGTTCTTC
CDR3aa: CASRSQGGNEQFF

v_gene: TRBV2
len: 11
j_gene: TRBJ1-4
d_gene: NA
abundance: NA
CDR3nt: TGTGCCAGCAGTGAAGCGCTTGGACTGATTTTT
CDR3aa: CASSEALGLIF

v_gene: TRBV7-6
len: 19
j_gene: TRBJ2-2
d_gene: TRBD2
abundance: NA
CDR3nt: TGTGCCAGCGGTGATCGGGGACTAGCGGGGGGATATACTCCCGGGGAGCTGTTTTTT
CDR3aa: CASGDRGLAGGYTPGELFF

v_gene: TRBV5-1
len: 14
j_gene: TRBJ2-1
d_gene: NA
abundance: NA
CDR3nt: TGCGCCAGCAGCTTGGCCAGGGGTGGTCATGAGCAGTTCTTC
CDR3aa: CASSLARGGHEQFF

v_gene: TRBV2
len: 16
j_gene: TRBJ1-4
d_gene: TRBD1
abundance: NA
CDR3nt: TGTGCCAGCAAACGACAGGGGGCTGCAACTAATGAAAAACTGTTTTTT
CDR3aa: CASKRQGAATNEKLFF

v_gene: TRBV29-1
len: 11
j_gene: TRBJ2-5
d_gene: NA
abundance: NA
CDR3nt: TGCAGCCGCGGGGGCGAAGAGACCCAGTACTTC
CDR3aa: CSRGGEETQYF

v_gene: TRBV7-6
len: 14
j_gene: TRBJ2-1
d_gene: NA
abundance: NA
CDR3nt: TGTGCCAGCAGCTTCGTCGGGAGAATCAATGAGCAGTTCTTC
CDR3aa: CASSFVGRINEQFF

v_gene: TRBV10-3
len: 15
j_gene: TRBJ2-3
d_gene: NA
abundance: NA
CDR3nt: TGTGCCATCAGTTACCTAAGCGGAAAGGAAGATACGCAGTATTTT
CDR3aa: CAISYLSGKEDTQYF

v_gene: TRBV19
len: 12
j_gene: TRBJ1-1
d_gene: NA
abundance: once
CDR3nt: TGTGCCAGTCAAAGAGCCAACACTGAAGCTTTCTTT
CDR3aa: CASQRANTEAFF

v_gene: TRBV29-1
len: 15
j_gene: TRBJ2-7
d_gene: TRBD2
abundance: NA
CDR3nt: TGCAGCGTTGGGTGGAGGACTAGCGGGGCTAACGAGCAGTACTTC
CDR3aa: CSVGWRTSGANEQYF

v_gene: TRBV28
len: 16
j_gene: TRBJ2-1
d_gene: TRBD1
abundance: NA
CDR3nt: TGTGCCAGCAGTTCCCGGGACAGGAGCTCCTACAATGAGCAGTTCTTC
CDR3aa: CASSSRDRSSYNEQFF

v_gene: TRBV18
len: 15
j_gene: TRBJ2-2
d_gene: NA
abundance: once
CDR3nt: TGTGCCAGCTCACCAGACAGGATGCTTACCGGGGAGCTGTTTTTT
CDR3aa: CASSPDRMLTGELFF

v_gene: TRBV5-6
len: 13
j_gene: TRBJ2-1
d_gene: NA
abundance: NA
CDR3nt: TGTGCCAGCAGCACGGACATCCACAATGAGCAGTTCTTC
CDR3aa: CASSTDIHNEQFF

v_gene: TRBV20-1
len: 11
j_gene: TRBJ2-7
d_gene: NA
abundance: few
CDR3nt: TGCAGTGCCCGTAGGGGGAGTGAGCAGTACTTC
CDR3aa: CSARRGSEQYF

v_gene: TRBV14
len: 14
j_gene: TRBJ2-5
d_gene: NA
abundance: once
CDR3nt: TGTGCCAGCAGCCCCGGGGTTACCCCCGGGACCCAGTACTTC
CDR3aa: CASSPGVTPGTQYF

v_gene: TRBV30
len: 15
j_gene: TRBJ1-1
d_gene: TRBD1
abundance: NA
CDR3nt: TGTGCCTGGAGTCCACGGACAGGGCTTAACACTGAAGCTTTCTTT
CDR3aa: CAWSPRTGLNTEAFF

v_gene: TRBV7-2
len: 15
j_gene: TRBJ2-7
d_gene: TRBD2
abundance: NA
CDR3nt: TGTGCCAGCAGCTCCTATAGCGGGGGACCCTACGAGCAGTACTTC
CDR3aa: CASSSYSGGPYEQYF

v_gene: TRBV7-2
len: 14
j_gene: TRBJ1-6
d_gene: NA
abundance: NA
CDR3nt: TGTGCCAGCAGCTACAGGGAGGGCATTTCACCCCTCCACTTT
CDR3aa: CASSYREGISPLHF

v_gene: TRBV29-1
len: 17
j_gene: TRBJ2-7
d_gene: TRBD1
abundance: once
CDR3nt: TGCAGCGTTGTTCTTCCCCGGGCCACAGGGGCCTCCTACGAGCAGTACTTC
CDR3aa: CSVVLPRATGASYEQYF

v_gene: TRBV15
len: 15
j_gene: TRBJ1-2
d_gene: TRBD1
abundance: once
CDR3nt: TGTGCCACCAGCAGAGATAACAGGGGAATAAGTGGCTACACCTTC
CDR3aa: CATSRDNRGISGYTF

v_gene: TRBV6-5
len: 15
j_gene: TRBJ2-7
d_gene: NA
abundance: NA
CDR3nt: TGTGCCAGCAGTCTGTCGGGACTTACCGGCTACGAGCAGTACTTC
CDR3aa: CASSLSGLTGYEQYF

v_gene: TRBV2
len: 15
j_gene: TRBJ2-3
d_gene: TRBD2
abundance: once
CDR3nt: TGTGCCAGCAGGGGCACTAGCGGGGTCACAGATACGCAGTATTTT
CDR3aa: CASRGTSGVTDTQYF

v_gene: TRBV5-1
len: 15
j_gene: TRBJ1-1
d_gene: NA
abundance: NA
CDR3nt: TGCGCCAGCAGCCGGGAGGCAGAGCCCAACACTGAAGCTTTCTTT
CDR3aa: CASSREAEPNTEAFF

v_gene: TRBV13
len: 13
j_gene: TRBJ2-7
d_gene: NA
abundance: few
CDR3nt: TGTGCCAGCAGCCTACCGAGGGCCTACGAGCAGTACTTC
CDR3aa: CASSLPRAYEQYF

v_gene: TRBV19
len: 15
j_gene: TRBJ1-2
d_gene: TRBD1
abundance: NA
CDR3nt: TGTGCCAGTAGTATAGTTGGACAGGGGAACTATGGCTACACCTTC
CDR3aa: CASSIVGQGNYGYTF

v_gene: TRBV28
len: 13
j_gene: TRBJ1-2
d_gene: NA
abundance: NA
CDR3nt: TGTGCCAGCAGTTTTGGGCTTGGCTATGGCTACACCTTC
CDR3aa: CASSFGLGYGYTF

v_gene: TRBV5-1
len: 15
j_gene: TRBJ1-1
d_gene: NA
abundance: NA
CDR3nt: TGCGCCAGCTCACGGGGAGGGACGCAGAACACTGAAGCTTTCTTT
CDR3aa: CASSRGGTQNTEAFF

v_gene: TRBV6-1
len: 14
j_gene: TRBJ1-5
d_gene: NA
abundance: once
CDR3nt: TGTGCCAGCAGCCACACAGGGATCAATCAGCCCCAGCATTTT
CDR3aa: CASSHTGINQPQHF

v_gene: TRBV4-2
len: 15
j_gene: TRBJ2-4
d_gene: NA
abundance: NA
CDR3nt: TGTGCCAGCAGCCAAGATCAGGGGACCAAAAACATTCAGTACTTC
CDR3aa: CASSQDQGTKNIQYF

v_gene: TRBV7-2
len: 16
j_gene: TRBJ1-5
d_gene: NA
abundance: NA
CDR3nt: TGTGCCAGCAGCTTAGGGGCAGGCAGGGTGAATCAGCCCCAGCATTTT
CDR3aa: CASSLGAGRVNQPQHF

v_gene: TRBV5-6
len: 16
j_gene: TRBJ2-1
d_gene: TRBD2
abundance: NA
CDR3nt: TGTGCCAGCAGCTTGACCCGGACTAGCGGGGTAGAAGAGCAGTTCTTC
CDR3aa: CASSLTRTSGVEEQFF

v_gene: TRBV5-1
len: 15
j_gene: TRBJ2-3
d_gene: TRBD1
abundance: NA
CDR3nt: TGCGCCAGCGGAGTCGGGACAGGGGGCACAGATACGCAGTATTTT
CDR3aa: CASGVGTGGTDTQYF